Below are 19 T cell receptor beta chains sequenced from a single sample in a study of blood T cell repertoires in COVID-19. The protocol was immunoSEQ multiplex PCR, while the TCRdb copy is restricted to in-frame clones and leaves out a portion. The sample contains more than 75,000 clones, roughly four fifths of which appear only once. The specimen sequenced was peripheral blood. These receptors all come from a human donor in a cohort sampled during active COVID-19.

The rearrangement links TRBV29-1 to TRBJ1-2; maybe TRBD1 (5 bases). The length of the CDR3 is 11 residues. Germline V lookup: CDR1 SQVTM, CDR2 ANQGSEA. The V and J ends lost 7 bases and 6 bases respectively, with 12 bases between them. CDR3 nucleotides: TGCAGCGGTGTGCAGGGAAATGGCTACACCTTC. Protein sequence: CSGVQGNGYTF.

The CDR3 is CASRGGLAGTGELFF. In nucleotides, the CDR3 is TGTGCCAGCAGAGGAGGGCTAGCCGGTACCGGGGAGCTGTTTTTT. The rearrangement uses TRBV7-9 and TRBJ2-2; a weak D match, TRBD2 (6 bases). CDR1 and CDR2 from the germline V gene are SEHNR and FQNEAQ (reference sequence). The V end was cut by 6 bases, the J end by 5 bases, with 16 bases between. The CDR3 runs to 15 residues.

V is TRBV30 and J is TRBJ1-2, with 7 bases aligning to TRBD1. With 7 bases clipped from V and 6 bases from J, the junction kept 14 bases outside the gene matches. CDR3 length: 14 residues. Germline V CDR1 and CDR2: GTSNPN, SVGIG (reference sequence). For the CDR3, the DNA is TGTGCCTCCAAAACAGGGGTCCTTAATCATGGCTACACCTTC. Encoded protein: CASKTGVLNHGYTF.

The gene calls are TRBV5-1 and TRBJ1-6, with TRBD1 as a possible D gene (6 bases). CDR3 length equals 13 residues. Germline lookup yields CDR1 SGHRS and CDR2 YFSETQ. The ends were cut back, 5 bases at V and 8 bases at J, with 11 bases in the middle. The CDR3 DNA follows: TGCGCCAGCAGTTGGACAGTCGATTCACCCCTCCACTTT. This sequence encodes CASSWTVDSPLHF.

This chain joins TRBV28 and TRBJ1-5; TRBD1 is a possible D gene (6 bases). The CDR3 is made up of 15 amino acids. Looked up from germline, CDR1 is MDHEN and CDR2 is SYDVKM. V was pared by 5 bases and J by 6 bases, with 17 bases between. The CDR3 DNA is TGTGCCAGCAGTGCCCCCTCAGGGGACGGTCAGCCCCAGCATTTT. As protein: CASSAPSGDGQPQHF.

The rearrangement links TRBV9 to TRBJ1-2, with D maybe TRBD1 (5 bases). The germline CDR1 and CDR2 sequences are SGDLS and YYNGEE. This CDR3 is built from 15 residues. Trimming took off 4 bases at V and 2 bases at J, with 15 bases between the two ends. The CDR3 is CASSPTGGSNYGYTF. The CDR3 DNA reads as TGTGCCAGCAGCCCTACGGGGGGGTCCAACTATGGCTACACCTTC.

The V and J genes are TRBV2 and TRBJ2-6; D possibly corresponds to TRBD2 (6 bases). Between the trimmed V and J ends, which lost 3 bases and 0 bases, there was a span of 9 bases. The CDR3 is 16 amino acids. In germline, CDR1 is SNHLY, CDR2 FYNNEI. The CDR3 DNA reads TGTGCCAGCAGTGAGAATAGCGGCTCTGGGGCCAACGTCCTGACTTTC. It yields the protein CASSENSGSGANVLTF. Filled out from reference TRBV2 and TRBJ2-6, the complete variable domain reads EPEVTQTPSHQVTQMGQEVILRCVPISNHLYFYWYRQILGQKVEFLVSFYNNEISEKSEIFDDQFSVERPDGSNFTLKIRSTKLEDSAMYFCASSENSGSGANVLTFGAGSRLTVL.

The genes are TRBV5-8 and TRBJ2-7; 9 positions match TRBD1. The V segment lost 4 bases and the J segment 3 bases; nucleotides outside the gene matches: 5. Germline CDR1 SGHTS, CDR2 YDEGEE. CDR3 length: 14 amino acids. CDR3 residues: CASSKGQGSYEQYF. The DNA of the CDR3 is TGTGCCAGCAGCAAGGGACAGGGCAGCTACGAGCAGTACTTC.

The chain carries TRBV6-5 and TRBJ1-1; no definite D call. This CDR3 has 14 residues. Germline-derived CDR1 and CDR2 are MNHEY and SVGAGI. V dropped 5 bases and J dropped 4 bases, with 14 bases sitting between them. CDR3 in amino acids: CASSPLDIITEAFF. For the CDR3, the DNA is TGTGCCAGCAGTCCACTTGATATAATCACTGAAGCTTTCTTT.

The chain has TRBV3-1 (or the pseudogene TRBV3-2) and TRBJ1-4; 8 bases line up with TRBD1. The CDR3 has 14 residues. Germline loops: CDR1 LGHDT, CDR2 YNNKEL (reference sequence). V shed 4 bases, J shed 7 bases, and the junction held 5 bases outside the gene matches. CDR3 DNA: TGTGCCAGCAGCCTCAGGGGGCTGGCTGAAAAACTGTTTTTT. Amino acid sequence: CASSLRGLAEKLFF.

The gene calls are TRBV23-1 and TRBJ1-5; weak D call: TRBD1 (5 bases). TRBV23-1 is sorted into the ORF group, with uncertain function. There are 17 residues in the CDR3. The V end was cut by 3 bases, the J end by 3 bases, with 18 bases between. The CDR3 sequence is CASSQPVGAPSNQPQHF. In DNA, the CDR3 is TGCGCCAGCAGTCAGCCGGTAGGGGCCCCTTCCAATCAGCCCCAGCATTTT.

The chain employs TRBV23-1 and TRBJ2-3; 7 positions match TRBD2. TRBV23-1 is known as an ORF, though its function is uncertain. V shed 2 bases, J shed 3 bases, and the junction held 20 bases outside the gene matches. The CDR3 is 20 amino acids. DNA of the CDR3: TGCGCCAGCAGTCAAACCTTCCAAGGGACTACATCCGCCCCTACAGATACGCAGTATTTT. As protein: CASSQTFQGTTSAPTDTQYF.

This rearrangement joins TRBV5-1 to TRBJ1-2; TRBD1 matches 9 bases. Unmatched junction bases numbered 3, after V lost 4 bases and J lost 8 bases. The CDR3 is 12 amino acids. The V gene's germline CDR1 is SGHRS and CDR2 YFSETQ. In DNA form, the CDR3 reads TGCGCCAGCAGCAGGGACAGGGAGGGCTACACCTTC. Amino acid sequence: CASSRDREGYTF.

This clone appeared once. The chain links TRBV6-1 to TRBJ2-1; tentatively, D is TRBD2 (5 bases). CDR1 is MNHNS, CDR2 SASEGT, per germline. This CDR3 comprises 15 residues. V lost 2 bases, J lost 0 bases, and 8 bases lay in between. The CDR3 DNA follows: TGTGCCAGCAGTGAACGGGATAGCTCCTACAATGAGCAGTTCTTC. The encoded protein is CASSERDSSYNEQFF.

V usage is TRBV27 and J usage is TRBJ1-2, with 10 bases that match TRBD1. The CDR3 runs 15 residues. The V gene's germline CDR1 is MNHEY and CDR2 SMNVEV (reference sequence). Germline trimming cut 2 bases from V and 9 bases from J; bases unmatched to any gene: 9. The CDR3 reads CASSLASTGGARYTF. CDR3 bases: TGTGCCAGCAGTTTAGCCTCGACAGGGGGCGCGCGCTACACCTTC.

V and J are TRBV9 and TRBJ2-2; perhaps TRBD2 as D (6 bases). Between the trimmed V and J ends, which lost 4 bases and 1 base, there was a span of 14 bases. This CDR3 is built from 16 residues. Germline V lookup: CDR1 SGDLS, CDR2 YYNGEE. The CDR3 reads CASSPRGGWNTGELFF. CDR3 DNA: TGTGCCAGCAGCCCCCGAGGAGGGTGGAACACCGGGGAGCTGTTTTTT.

The chain has TRBV12-3 or TRBV12-4 and TRBJ2-2, with D unclear. Trimming cost V 6 bases and J 6 bases, with 5 bases left between them. This CDR3 is 11 amino acids long. CDR3: CASSPAGELFF. Written as DNA, the CDR3 is TGTGCCAGCAGCCCCGCCGGGGAGCTGTTTTTT.

The chain carries TRBV19 and TRBJ2-7; D is perhaps TRBD2 (6 bases). Deletions cut 6 bases from V and 1 base from J, with 13 bases between. This CDR3 contains 14 residues. Looked up from germline, CDR1 is LNHDA and CDR2 is SQIVND (reference sequence). The CDR3 bases are TGTGCCAGTAGCCGGAGGGACGGTTCCTACGAGCAGTACTTC. The encoded protein is CASSRRDGSYEQYF.

The chain couples TRBV3-1 (or the pseudogene TRBV3-2) to TRBJ2-7, with 7 bases that match TRBD2. The CDR3 consists of 18 residues. Unmatched junction bases numbered 15, after V lost 1 base and J lost 3 bases. In germline, CDR1 is LGHDT, CDR2 YNNKEL (reference sequence). In nucleotides, the CDR3 is TGTGCCAGCAGCCAAGTAGGGCCGGGGGGTCCCTCGCTCTACGAGCAGTACTTC. It yields the protein CASSQVGPGGPSLYEQYF.